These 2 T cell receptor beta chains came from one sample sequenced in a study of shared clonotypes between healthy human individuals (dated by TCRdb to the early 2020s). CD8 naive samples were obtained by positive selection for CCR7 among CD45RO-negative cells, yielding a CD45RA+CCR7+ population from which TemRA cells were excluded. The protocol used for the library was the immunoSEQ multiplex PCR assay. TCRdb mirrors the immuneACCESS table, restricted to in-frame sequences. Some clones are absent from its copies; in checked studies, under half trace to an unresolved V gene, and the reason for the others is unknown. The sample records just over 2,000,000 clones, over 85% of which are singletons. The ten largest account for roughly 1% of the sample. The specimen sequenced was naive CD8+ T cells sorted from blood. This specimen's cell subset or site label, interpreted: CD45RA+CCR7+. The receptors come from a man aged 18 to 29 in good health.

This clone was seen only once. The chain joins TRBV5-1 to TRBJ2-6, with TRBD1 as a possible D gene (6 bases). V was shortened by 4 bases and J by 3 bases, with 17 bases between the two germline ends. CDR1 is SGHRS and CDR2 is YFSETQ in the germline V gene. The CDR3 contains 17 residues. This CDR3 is CASSGGQGSLGANVLTF. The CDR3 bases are TGCGCCAGCAGCGGGGGTCAGGGGAGTCTTGGGGCCAACGTCCTGACTTTC.

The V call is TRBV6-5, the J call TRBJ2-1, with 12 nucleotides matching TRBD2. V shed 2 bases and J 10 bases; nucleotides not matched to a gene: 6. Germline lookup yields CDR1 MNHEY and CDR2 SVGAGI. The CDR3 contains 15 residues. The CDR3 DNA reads TGTGCCAGCAGTTACGAACTAGCGGGGGGCGACGAGCAGTTCTTC. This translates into CASSYELAGGDEQFF.